This T cell receptor beta chain is from a study of blood T cell repertoires in COVID-19. Study as a whole: T cells, B-cell-depleted T cells, or PBMCs provided the cDNA or gDNA that served as material.

Looked up from germline, CDR1 is LNHNV and CDR2 is YYDKDF (reference sequence). The CDR3 consists of 14 residues. Trimming shortened V by 6 bases and J by 4 bases, and 15 bases separated the two germline ends. Cohorts were assigned according to the clinical history that participants reported. This clone was detected once. The protocol was immunoSEQ multiplex PCR, while the TCRdb copy is restricted to in-frame clones and leaves out a portion. The sample carries about 400,000 clones, nearly 90% recorded once. Specimen: PBMCs or T cells enriched from blood (not recorded which). The source is a woman aged 40-49 years with acute COVID-19. The rearrangement links TRBV15 to TRBJ1-1; perhaps TRBD1 as D (6 bases). CDR3 residues: CATRAGDIFTEAFF. The CDR3 DNA follows: TGTGCCACCAGGGCAGGGGACATTTTCACTGAAGCTTTCTTT. The full variable domain, completed using reference TRBV15 and TRBJ1-1, is DAMVIQNPRYQVTQFGKPVTLSCSQTLNHNVMYWYQQKSSQAPKLLFHYYDKDFNNEADTPDNFQSRRPNTSFCFLDIRSPGLGDTAMYLCATRAGDIFTEAFFGQGTRLTVV.